The source of this TCR beta chain is a study of esophageal squamous cell carcinoma under preoperative chemotherapy. Study as a whole: Samples included peripheral blood T cells as well as tumor-infiltrating lymphocytes. General study findings and limits: Peripheral T cells showed a significant TCR diversity increase after chemotherapy, unlike tumor-infiltrating lymphocytes. After treatment, tumor-infiltrating lymphocytes seemed to come partly from incoming peripheral T cells, not only local changes.

This clonotype was counted a few times. No antigen is known for it. Time point given: before preoperative PTX-NDP chemotherapy. TCRdb re-derived calls from the PCR reads in MiXCR, one entry per CDR3 protein. The table records around 14,000 distinct CDR3 sequences, roughly 60% of them present only once. The TCR comes from a human donor with esophageal squamous cell carcinoma. The donor label of this sample is uncertain. This specimen was collected from a patient given preoperative chemotherapy.

The CDR3 spells CASSPEQGRGYTF. The CDR3 DNA reads as TGTGCCAGCTCACCGGAGCAGGGTCGAGGCTACACCTTC. The rearrangement links TRBV18 to TRBJ1-2; the D gene is possibly TRBD1 (5 bases). The V and J ends lost 3 bases and 8 bases respectively, with 13 bases between them. The germline gives CDR1 KGHSH, CDR2 LQKENI. This CDR3 has 13 residues.